This TCR beta chain was observed in a study of blood T cell repertoires in COVID-19. Study-level information: T cells, B-cell-depleted T cells, or PBMCs supplied cDNA or gDNA.

Authors' processing steps: Scientists estimated how many nucleated cells there were by amplifying reference gene primers. This table comes from immunoSEQ multiplex PCR, and its TCRdb copy is limited to in-frame clones, with some not included. The V and J calls and clone size were taken over from that table, and D and trimming were inferred from the DNA. Of approximately 96,000 clones detected, approximately 91% appear once; the ten largest clones hold around 1.6%. Germline V lookup: CDR1 SGHRS, CDR2 YFSETQ. V was cut by 2 bases and J by 1 base, with 9 bases left in between. The CDR3 is made up of 14 amino acids.

The chain links TRBV5-1 to TRBJ2-5, with D maybe TRBD2 (5 bases). This clonotype was obtained from a man between 60 and 75 years old with acute or convalescent COVID-19. The sequenced sample was peripheral blood. The DNA for the CDR3 is TGCGCCAGCAGCTTAGACCTAGCCCAAGAGACCCAGTACTTC. This translates into CASSLDLAQETQYF.